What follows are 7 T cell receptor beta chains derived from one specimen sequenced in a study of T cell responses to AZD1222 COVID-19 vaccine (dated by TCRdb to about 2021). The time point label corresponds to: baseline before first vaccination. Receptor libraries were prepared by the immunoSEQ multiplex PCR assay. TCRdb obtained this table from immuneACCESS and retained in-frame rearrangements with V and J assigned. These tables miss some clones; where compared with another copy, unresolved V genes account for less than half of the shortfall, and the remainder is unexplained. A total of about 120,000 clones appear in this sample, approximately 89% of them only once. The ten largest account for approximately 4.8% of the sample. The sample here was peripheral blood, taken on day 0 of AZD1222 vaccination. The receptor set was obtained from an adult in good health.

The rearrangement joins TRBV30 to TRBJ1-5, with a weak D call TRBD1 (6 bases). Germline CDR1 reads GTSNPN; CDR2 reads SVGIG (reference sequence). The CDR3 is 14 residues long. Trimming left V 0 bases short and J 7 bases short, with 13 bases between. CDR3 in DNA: TGTGCCTGGAGTGTACTGGGGGGCCGCCAGCCCCAGCATTTT. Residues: CAWSVLGGRQPQHF.

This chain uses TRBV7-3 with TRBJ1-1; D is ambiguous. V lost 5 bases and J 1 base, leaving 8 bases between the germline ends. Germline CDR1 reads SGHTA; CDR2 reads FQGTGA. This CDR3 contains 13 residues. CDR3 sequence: CASSAGPNTEAFF. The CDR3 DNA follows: TGTGCCAGCAGCGCTGGGCCGAACACTGAAGCTTTCTTT.

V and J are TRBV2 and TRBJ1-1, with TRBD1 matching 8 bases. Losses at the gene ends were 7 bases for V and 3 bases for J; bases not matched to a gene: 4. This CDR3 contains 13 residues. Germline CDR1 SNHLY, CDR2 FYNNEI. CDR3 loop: CASTPDRDTEAFF. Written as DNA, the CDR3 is TGTGCCAGCACCCCGGACAGGGACACTGAAGCTTTCTTT.

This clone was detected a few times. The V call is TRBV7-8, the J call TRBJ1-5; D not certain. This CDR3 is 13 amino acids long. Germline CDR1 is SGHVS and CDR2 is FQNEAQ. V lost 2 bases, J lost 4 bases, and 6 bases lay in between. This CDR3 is CASSLFGNQPQHF. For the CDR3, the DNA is TGTGCCAGCAGCTTATTCGGGAATCAGCCCCAGCATTTT.

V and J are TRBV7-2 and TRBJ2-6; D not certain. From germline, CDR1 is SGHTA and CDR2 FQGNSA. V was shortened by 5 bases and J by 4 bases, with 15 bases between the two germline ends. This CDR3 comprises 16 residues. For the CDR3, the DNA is TGTGCCAGCAGCGCCCGGGCGGCTTCCGGGGCCAACGTCCTGACTTTC. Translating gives CASSARAASGANVLTF.

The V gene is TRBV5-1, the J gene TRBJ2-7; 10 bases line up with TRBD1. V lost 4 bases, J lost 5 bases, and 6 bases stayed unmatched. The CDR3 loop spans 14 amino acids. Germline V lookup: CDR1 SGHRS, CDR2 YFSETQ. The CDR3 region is CASSQGQGPNEQYF. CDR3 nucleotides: TGCGCCAGCAGCCAGGGACAGGGGCCAAACGAGCAGTACTTC.

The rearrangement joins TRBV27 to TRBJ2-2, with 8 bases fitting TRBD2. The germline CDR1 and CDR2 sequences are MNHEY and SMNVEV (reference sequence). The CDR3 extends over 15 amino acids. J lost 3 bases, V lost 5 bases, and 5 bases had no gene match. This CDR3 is CASSVLAGDTGELFF. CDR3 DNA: TGTGCCAGCAGTGTTCTAGCGGGCGACACCGGGGAGCTGTTTTTT.